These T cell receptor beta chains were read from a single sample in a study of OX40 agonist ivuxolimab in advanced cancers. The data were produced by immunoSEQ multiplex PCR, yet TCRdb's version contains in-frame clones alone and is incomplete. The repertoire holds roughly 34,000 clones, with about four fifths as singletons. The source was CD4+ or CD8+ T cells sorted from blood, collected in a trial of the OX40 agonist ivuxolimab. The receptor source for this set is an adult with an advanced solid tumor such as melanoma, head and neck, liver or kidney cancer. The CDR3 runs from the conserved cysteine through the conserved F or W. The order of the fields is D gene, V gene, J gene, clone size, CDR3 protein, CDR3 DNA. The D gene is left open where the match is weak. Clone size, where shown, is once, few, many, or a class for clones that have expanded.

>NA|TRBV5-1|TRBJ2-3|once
CASSLEAPATDTQYF
TGCGCCAGCAGCTTGGAAGCCCCGGCCACAGATACGCAGTATTTT
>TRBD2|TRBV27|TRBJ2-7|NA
CASRWGLAGGYEQYF
TGTGCCAGCAGGTGGGGACTAGCGGGGGGATACGAGCAGTACTTC
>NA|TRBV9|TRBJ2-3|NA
CASSVAGGSDTQYF
TGTGCCAGCAGCGTAGCTGGGGGGTCAGATACGCAGTATTTT
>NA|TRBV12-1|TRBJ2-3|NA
CASSFRTSGGSTDTQYF
TGTGCCAGCAGCTTTCGGACTAGCGGGGGCTCCACAGATACGCAGTATTTT
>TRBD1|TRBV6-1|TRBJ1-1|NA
CASTRTRTGITEAFF
TGTGCCAGCACCCGCACCCGGACAGGCATAACTGAAGCTTTCTTT
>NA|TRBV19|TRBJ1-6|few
CASWTADSPLHF
TGTGCCAGTTGGACAGCCGATTCACCCCTCCACTTT
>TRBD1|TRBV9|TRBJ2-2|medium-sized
CASSVGQGYTGELFF
TGTGCCAGCAGCGTAGGACAGGGCTACACCGGGGAGCTGTTTTTT
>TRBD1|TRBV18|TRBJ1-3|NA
CASSPRDARQGATGNTIYF
TGTGCCAGCTCACCACGAGATGCTAGACAGGGGGCGACTGGAAACACCATATATTTT
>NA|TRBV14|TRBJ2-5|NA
CASSRGIQETQYF
TGTGCCAGCAGCCGGGGGATTCAAGAGACCCAGTACTTC
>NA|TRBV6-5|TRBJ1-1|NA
CASSYRQNTEAFF
TGTGCCAGCAGTTACAGGCAGAACACTGAAGCTTTCTTT
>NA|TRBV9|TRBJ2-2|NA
CASSVEGYTGELFF
TGTGCCAGCAGCGTAGAAGGATACACCGGGGAGCTGTTTTTT
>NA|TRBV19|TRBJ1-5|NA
CASSEAPYSNQPQHF
TGTGCCAGTAGTGAGGCCCCTTATAGCAATCAGCCCCAGCATTTT
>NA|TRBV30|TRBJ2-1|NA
CAWSRGAGREQFF
TGTGCCTGGAGTCGGGGGGCAGGAAGAGAGCAGTTCTTC
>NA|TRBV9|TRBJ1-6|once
CASSQGTGNNSPLHF
TGTGCCAGCAGCCAAGGAACAGGCAATAATTCACCCCTCCACTTT
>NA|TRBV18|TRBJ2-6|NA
CASSPLQGAGANVLTF
TGTGCCAGCTCACCACTCCAGGGTGCTGGGGCCAACGTCCTGACTTTC
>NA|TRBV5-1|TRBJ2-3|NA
CASSYRDRDTDTQYF
TGCGCCAGCAGCTACCGGGACCGAGACACAGATACGCAGTATTTT
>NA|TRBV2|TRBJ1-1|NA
CASRRIAGRGEAFF
TGTGCCAGCCGAAGGATTGCGGGGCGGGGTGAAGCTTTCTTT
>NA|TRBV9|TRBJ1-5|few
CASSVEAGRQPQHF
TGTGCCAGCAGCGTAGAGGCAGGGCGTCAGCCCCAGCATTTT
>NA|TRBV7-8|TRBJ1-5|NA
CASSPQGLLNQPQHF
TGTGCCAGCAGCCCGCAGGGGCTCCTCAATCAGCCCCAGCATTTT
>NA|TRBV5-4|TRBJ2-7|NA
CASSLEGSIYEQYF
TGTGCCAGCAGCTTGGAAGGCAGCATCTACGAGCAGTACTTC
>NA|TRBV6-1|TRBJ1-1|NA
CASSKWGDTEAFF
TGTGCCAGCAGTAAGTGGGGAGATACTGAAGCTTTCTTT
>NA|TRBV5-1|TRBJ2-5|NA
CASSWGSGEETQYF
TGCGCCAGCAGCTGGGGGTCGGGTGAGGAGACCCAGTACTTC
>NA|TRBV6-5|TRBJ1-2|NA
CASSYSAGVGYTF
TGTGCCAGCAGTTACTCCGCAGGGGTGGGCTACACCTTC
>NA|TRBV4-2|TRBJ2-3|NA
CASRLDHTDTQYF
TGTGCCAGCAGACTAGATCACACAGATACGCAGTATTTT
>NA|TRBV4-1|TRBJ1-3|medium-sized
CASSQEFPFSGNTIYF
TGCGCCAGCAGCCAAGAATTTCCATTCTCTGGAAACACCATATATTTT
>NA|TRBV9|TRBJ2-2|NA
CASSVELWEYTGELFF
TGTGCCAGCAGCGTAGAATTGTGGGAATACACCGGGGAGCTGTTTTTT
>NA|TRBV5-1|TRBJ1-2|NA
CASSLESDYGYTF
TGCGCCAGCAGCTTGGAGTCAGACTATGGCTACACCTTC
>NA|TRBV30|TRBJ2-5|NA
CAWSTGGLVETQYF
TGTGCCTGGAGTACTGGGGGGCTCGTAGAGACCCAGTACTTC
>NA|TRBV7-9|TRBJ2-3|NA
CASSLGTIFSTDTQYF
TGTGCCAGCAGCTTAGGTACGATTTTTAGCACAGATACGCAGTATTTT
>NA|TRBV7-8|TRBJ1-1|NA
CASSSLRVATEAFF
TGTGCCAGCAGCTCTTTACGGGTGGCGACTGAAGCTTTCTTT
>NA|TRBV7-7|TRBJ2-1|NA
CASSPTITRSNNEQFF
TGTGCCAGCAGCCCGACGATTACCCGCTCCAACAATGAGCAGTTCTTC
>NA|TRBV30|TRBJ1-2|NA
CAWTRRELDGYTF
TGTGCCTGGACCCGGCGCGAGTTAGATGGCTACACCTTC
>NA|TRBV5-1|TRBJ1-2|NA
CASSLVAGESYTF
TGCGCCAGCAGCTTGGTCGCAGGGGAAAGCTACACCTTC
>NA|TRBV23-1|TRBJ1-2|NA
CASSPTLNIGIHGYTF
TGCGCCAGCAGCCCCACACTCAATATCGGGATTCATGGCTACACCTTC
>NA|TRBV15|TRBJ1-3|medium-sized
CATSRDRGGNTIYF
TGTGCCACCAGCAGAGATAGGGGGGGAAACACCATATATTTT
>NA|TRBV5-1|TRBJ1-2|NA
CASSLEDHIGYTF
TGCGCCAGCAGCTTGGAGGATCACATTGGCTACACCTTC
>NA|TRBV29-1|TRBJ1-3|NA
CSVEDRVPETNGNTIYF
TGCAGCGTTGAAGATCGGGTCCCGGAGACGAATGGAAACACCATATATTTT
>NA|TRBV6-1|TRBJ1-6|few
CASKREISYNSPLHF
TGTGCCAGCAAACGGGAGATCTCCTATAATTCACCCCTCCACTTT
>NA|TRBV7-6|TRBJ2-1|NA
CASSLWADYNEQFF
TGTGCCAGCAGCTTATGGGCAGACTACAATGAGCAGTTCTTC
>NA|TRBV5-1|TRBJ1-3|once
CASRGGSGNTIYF
TGCGCCAGCAGAGGGGGCTCTGGAAACACCATATATTTT
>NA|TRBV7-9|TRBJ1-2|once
CASSQVGPRTSGGYTF
TGTGCCAGCAGCCAGGTGGGGCCGCGCACTTCGGGCGGCTACACCTTC
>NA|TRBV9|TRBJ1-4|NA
CASSVAAGSVEKLFF
TGTGCCAGCAGCGTAGCGGCAGGGTCTGTCGAAAAACTGTTTTTT